Shown below are 14 T cell receptor beta chains from a single sample sequenced in a study of blood T cell repertoires in COVID-19. Data came from immunoSEQ multiplex PCR; TCRdb stores just in-frame clones and leaves some out. This sample has around 40,000 clones, with around 84% found just once. The sample consisted of peripheral blood. Every receptor here comes from a human donor in a cohort sampled during active COVID-19.

The rearrangement joins TRBV7-3 to TRBJ1-2; 9 nucleotides agree with TRBD1. Trimming at V came to 3 bases and at J to 4 bases, leaving 0 bases not matched to a gene. The V gene's germline CDR1 is SGHTA and CDR2 FQGTGA. This CDR3 spans 13 amino acids. The CDR3 DNA follows: TGTGCCAGCAGCTTGGACAGGGGCTATGGCTACACCTTC. Amino acids: CASSLDRGYGYTF.

V is TRBV7-2 and J is TRBJ2-5; 8 bases align to TRBD2. Germline V CDR1 and CDR2: SGHTA, FQGNSA. The trim removed 5 bases at V and 5 bases at J, leaving 13 bases unmatched. The CDR3 runs 16 residues. The CDR3 reads CASSPLGAGGRETQYF. CDR3 nucleotides: TGTGCCAGCAGCCCACTCGGGGCGGGGGGCAGGGAGACCCAGTACTTC.

This clone was counted only a few times. This chain connects TRBV19 to TRBJ1-5; D is undetermined. V lost 6 bases to trimming and J lost 0 bases, with 12 bases between them. The V gene's germline CDR1 is LNHDA and CDR2 SQIVND (reference sequence). This CDR3 spans 15 amino acids. The CDR3 region has the DNA TGTGCCAGTAGGGACCGGGGAAGTAGCAATCAGCCCCAGCATTTT. It translates to CASRDRGSSNQPQHF.

The CDR3 DNA follows: TGTGCCAGTAGTGGACAGGCCAAAAACATTCAGTACTTC. This encodes CASSGQAKNIQYF. This chain connects TRBV19 to TRBJ2-4; D perhaps matches TRBD1 (6 bases). CDR1 LNHDA and CDR2 SQIVND come from the germline V gene (reference sequence). CDR3 length equals 13 residues. Trimming removed 5 bases at V and 1 base at J, with 6 bases between.

The chain carries TRBV9 and TRBJ2-2; 11 bases align to TRBD1. V lost 3 bases and J lost 3; bases outside the gene matches: 4. The germline CDR1 and CDR2 sequences are SGDLS and YYNGEE. There are 16 residues in the CDR3. CDR3 residues: CASSAPGQGDTGELFF. The CDR3 region has the DNA TGTGCCAGCAGCGCCCCGGGACAGGGGGACACCGGGGAGCTGTTTTTT.

The chain employs TRBV5-6 and TRBJ2-1; the match to TRBD1 covers 8 bases. The CDR3 is 14 residues long. Germline V gives CDR1 SGHDT, CDR2 YYEEEE. V lost 2 bases, J lost 7 bases, and 5 bases stayed unmatched. CDR3 sequence reads: CASSFWTGINEQFF. The DNA of the CDR3 is TGTGCCAGCAGCTTTTGGACAGGGATTAATGAGCAGTTCTTC.

The genes are TRBV5-8 and TRBJ2-1; D is possibly TRBD2 (5 bases). CDR1 and CDR2 (germline): SGHTS, YDEGEE. The CDR3 length is 13 residues. V was clipped by 0 bases and J by 7 bases, with 8 bases between them. The CDR3 loop reads CASSLGRGNEQFF. The CDR3 DNA is TGTGCCAGCAGCTTGGGACGGGGAAATGAGCAGTTCTTC.

V and J are TRBV10-1 and TRBJ2-3; D remains unclear. The germline V gene has CDR1 WNHNN and CDR2 SYGVQD (reference sequence). V lost 7 bases and J 2 bases, leaving 16 bases between the germline ends. The CDR3 contains 15 residues. The CDR3 nucleotides are TGCGCCAGCATTGCGGCTCGAAAGGCCACAGATACGCAGTATTTT. Translation gives CASIAARKATDTQYF.

V is TRBV6-5 and J is TRBJ1-1; D is unclear. CDR3 size: 11 residues. V lost 5 bases, J lost 1 base, and 2 bases lay in between. Germline loops: CDR1 MNHEY, CDR2 SVGAGI. CDR3 DNA sequence: TGTGCCAGCAGTCGGAACACTGAAGCTTTCTTT. It translates to CASSRNTEAFF.

This clone appeared a single time. The gene calls are TRBV5-8 and TRBJ1-3; tentatively, D is TRBD1 (5 bases). In germline, CDR1 is SGHTS, CDR2 YDEGEE. Trimming pared 4 bases from V and 1 base from J, leaving 12 bases between. There are 15 residues in the CDR3. The CDR3 DNA reads as TGTGCCAGCAGCCCAACGGGGGGATCTGGAAACACCATATATTTT. Its protein is CASSPTGGSGNTIYF.

This rearrangement joins TRBV4-1 to TRBJ2-5, with D maybe TRBD2 (5 bases). The CDR3 totals 13 residues. CDR1 MGHRA and CDR2 YSYEKL come from the germline V gene. V was cut by 4 bases and J by 1 base, with 7 bases left in between. The CDR3 bases are TGCGCCAGCAGCCCCAGCGGCCAAGAGACCCAGTACTTC. Amino acids: CASSPSGQETQYF.

This clone was recorded once. The rearrangement uses TRBV19 and TRBJ2-1; D gene ambiguous. Trimming removed 7 bases from V and 2 bases from J, with 9 bases in between. This CDR3 has 13 amino acids. Germline-derived CDR1 and CDR2 are LNHDA and SQIVND (reference sequence). The CDR3 protein is CASTLGPYNEQFF. Here the CDR3 DNA reads TGTGCCAGTACTTTGGGCCCCTACAATGAGCAGTTCTTC.

This rearrangement joins TRBV5-5 to TRBJ1-6; D is ambiguous. The CDR3 is 15 amino acids. CDR1 SGHKS and CDR2 YYEKEE come from the germline V gene (reference sequence). V lost 0 bases, J lost 3 bases, and 7 bases lay in between. CDR3 coding DNA: TGTGCCAGCAGCTTGGGAGGCTACTATAATTCACCCCTCCACTTT. Translation gives CASSLGGYYNSPLHF.

The chain joins TRBV7-2 to TRBJ2-7; D is possibly TRBD2 (6 bases). CDR1 and CDR2 from the germline V gene are SGHTA and FQGNSA. The V and J ends lost 1 base and 3 bases respectively, with 10 bases between them. The CDR3 contains 14 residues. The CDR3 spells CASSLDGGNYEQYF. CDR3 nucleotides: TGTGCCAGCAGCTTAGATGGAGGGAACTACGAGCAGTACTTC.